Shown below are 10 T cell receptor beta chains from a single sample sequenced in a study of blood T cell repertoires in COVID-19. Data came from immunoSEQ multiplex PCR; TCRdb stores just in-frame clones and leaves some out. The table has around 170,000 clones, approximately 79% seen once. The material sequenced was peripheral blood. These receptor sequences come from a man aged 30 to 39 with active or convalescent COVID-19.

The sample holds one count of this clone. The gene calls are TRBV29-1 and TRBJ2-4; possibly TRBD1 for D (6 bases). With 3 bases removed from V and 6 bases from J, the gap between germline ends came to 18 bases. Germline lookup yields CDR1 SQVTM and CDR2 ANQGSEA. The CDR3 is made up of 15 amino acids. In DNA form, the CDR3 reads TGCAGCGTTGATGTACAGGGTCGTAACAGAAACATTCAGTACTTC. Translated, it gives CSVDVQGRNRNIQYF.

The chain is built from TRBV7-9 and TRBJ2-5; 9 nucleotides match TRBD2. V dropped 1 base and J dropped 4; count of bases not matched to a gene: 7. This CDR3 is built from 16 residues. The germline V gene encodes CDR1 SEHNR and CDR2 FQNEAQ (reference sequence). The CDR3 DNA reads as TGTGCCAGCAGCTTAGATTTAGCGGGGGCTCCAGAGACCCAGTACTTC. It specifies CASSLDLAGAPETQYF.

The genes are TRBV25-1 and TRBJ1-5, with unresolved D. Germline CDR1 MGHDK, CDR2 SYGVNS. Trimming stripped 1 base from V and 2 bases from J, with 6 bases between. The CDR3 has 14 amino acids. The CDR3 sequence is CASSELSGNQPQHF. CDR3 DNA sequence: TGTGCCAGCAGTGAATTGAGCGGCAATCAGCCCCAGCATTTT. Drawing the rest from reference TRBV25-1 and TRBJ1-5, the complete variable domain is EADIYQTPRYLVIGTGKKITLECSQTMGHDKMYWYQQDPGMELHLIHYSYGVNSTEKGDLSSESTVSRIRTEHFPLTLESARPSHTSQYLCASSELSGNQPQHFGDGTRLSIL.

The DNA of the CDR3 is TGTGCCAGCAGTTCCCACTACAGGGGGTATTATGGCTACACCTTC. Amino acids: CASSSHYRGYYGYTF. The chain links TRBV27 to TRBJ1-2; 8 nucleotides match TRBD1. V shed 4 bases, J shed 5 bases, and the junction held 9 bases outside the gene matches. From germline, CDR1 is MNHEY and CDR2 SMNVEV (reference sequence). This CDR3 region has 15 residues.

This chain's CDR3 is CASSSNNQPQHF. In DNA, the CDR3 is TGCGCCAGCAGTTCCAACAATCAGCCCCAGCATTTT. The chain joins TRBV10-1 to TRBJ1-5; D remains ambiguous. The CDR3 spans 12 residues. The germline V gene has CDR1 WNHNN and CDR2 SYGVQD (reference sequence). V was shortened by 5 bases and J by 3 bases, with 5 bases between the two germline ends.

This clone was seen a few times. This chain links TRBV19 with TRBJ2-1; 8 nucleotides match TRBD1. Per germline, CDR1 LNHDA and CDR2 SQIVND (reference sequence). The V and J ends lost 7 bases and 5 bases, in that order; junction bases with no gene match: 10. The CDR3 length is 15 residues. CDR3 amino acids: CASNPAGGGHNEQFF. The CDR3 DNA sequence: TGTGCCAGTAACCCGGCAGGGGGCGGCCACAATGAGCAGTTCTTC.

The CDR3 is CASSFSGSSLTEAFF. Written as DNA, the CDR3 is TGTGCCAGCAGTTTTTCGGGGTCTTCACTGACTGAAGCTTTCTTT. The genes are TRBV6-5 and TRBJ1-1; no clear D gene. Trimming stripped 4 bases from V and 5 bases from J, with 17 bases between. Looked up from germline, CDR1 is MNHEY and CDR2 is SVGAGI. CDR3 length: 15 residues.

This clone was detected a few times. This chain links TRBV7-9 with TRBJ1-2; 7 positions agree with TRBD1. Germline V CDR1 and CDR2: SEHNR, FQNEAQ (reference sequence). V shed 5 bases and J 8 bases; nucleotides not matched to a gene: 5. The length of the CDR3 is 12 residues. The CDR3 DNA is TGTGCCAGCAGCGGAGAACAGGGGGGCTACACCTTC. It specifies CASSGEQGGYTF.

This rearrangement joins TRBV18 to TRBJ1-1; TRBD1 matches at 9 bases. V gave up 6 bases and J gave up 4 bases; unmatched junction bases: 6. CDR3 length equals 14 residues. Per the germline V gene, CDR1 is KGHSH and CDR2 is LQKENI. CDR3 amino acids: CASSSETGGTEAFF. The CDR3 nucleotides read TGTGCCAGCTCCTCCGAGACAGGGGGCACTGAAGCTTTCTTT.

This rearrangement joins TRBV7-9 to TRBJ1-2, with 9 nucleotides matching TRBD1. The germline V gene encodes CDR1 SEHNR and CDR2 FQNEAQ (reference sequence). The CDR3 length is 14 residues. V gave up 0 bases and J gave up 6 bases; unmatched junction bases: 2. CDR3 amino acids: CASSLAGTGHGYTF. CDR3 bases: TGTGCCAGCAGCTTAGCCGGGACAGGGCATGGCTACACCTTC.